In this sample, the clone carrying this TCR beta chain turned up a few times. Its antigen is unknown. Germline V gives CDR1 SNHLY, CDR2 FYNNEI. Trimming cost V 7 bases and J 10 bases, with 11 bases left between them. The CDR3 consists of 12 residues. Positively selected for CCR7, the CD45RO-negative cells used as naive CD8 cells excluded terminally differentiated effector memory CD45RA+ cells. Per sorted-subset replicate PCR, input was roughly 220 ng DNA, representing roughly 28,000 T cell genomes. TCRdb's copy holds only in-frame clones and misses some; the assay was immunoSEQ multiplex PCR. The sample yields roughly 2 million clones, less than 95% seen once. These data belong to a study of shared clonotypes between healthy human individuals. Broader study findings: Sequencing depth was expected to influence donor clonotype sharing. Only a few donors were included, so the genetic and exposure-history diversity represented was limited. In the sorted subsets, rarefaction showed sequencing was incomplete despite large depth.

The chain has TRBV2 and TRBJ1-6, with a weak D call TRBD1 (5 bases). The sample consisted of naive CD8+ T cells sorted from blood. The receptor's source is a man in his late teens or twenties in good health. DNA of the CDR3: TGTGCCAGCAAGGACAACACATCACCCCTCCACTTT. This sequence encodes CASKDNTSPLHF.